This T cell receptor (beta chain) was recorded in a study of blood T cells in healthy people across ages. This clonotype was observed a handful of times. V dropped 4 bases and J dropped 4 bases, with 11 bases sitting between them. The CDR3 is made up of 13 amino acids. Germline assignment: CDR1 ENHRY and CDR2 SYGVKD. The use of a sample-barcoded 5' primer and a J-beta primer mix characterized a second PCR of about 6 to 12 cycles. TCRdb called the 5' RACE reads again in MiXCR, with one record for every CDR3 protein. The sample contains hundreds of thousands of distinct CDR3 sequences, approximately 49% of which appear only once.

Sequencing was carried out using blood. The chain joins TRBV10-3 to TRBJ2-7; possible D gene TRBD2, 6 bases. The origin of this receptor is a woman aged 60-75 years in good health. CDR3 bases: TGTGCCATCAGTGTGCGGGGCCAATACGAGCAGTACTTC. This translates into CAISVRGQYEQYF.